The clone carrying this T cell receptor (beta chain) was counted at least ten times. The antigen remains unidentified. The sample comes from a study of identical twins. Study-wide findings and caveats: Invariant MAIT and iNKT cells could partly confound zero-insertion analyses. Cross-sectional statistical analysis was relied on for the conclusions, without the same donors being followed.

Between the trimmed V and J ends, which lost 7 bases and 2 bases, there was a span of 11 bases. Germline CDR1 reads MDHEN; CDR2 reads SYDVKM. The CDR3 is 13 amino acids. Unique molecular identifiers were in the cDNA, with template-switch universal primer binding. TCRdb reanalysed the 5' RACE reads using MiXCR and keeps one entry per CDR3 protein. The data show 420,000 or so distinct CDR3 sequences, less than 20% seen once. The sample comprised naive T cells sorted from blood. The receptor's source is a man aged 45-60 years in good health. The chain has TRBV28 and TRBJ2-5; D is uncertain. CDR3 amino acids: CASTPTHQETQYF. CDR3 bases: TGTGCCAGCACCCCCACCCATCAAGAGACCCAGTACTTC. Combining the CDR3 with reference TRBV28 and TRBJ2-5 gives the whole variable domain DVKVTQSSRYLVKRTGEKVFLECVQDMDHENMFWYRQDPGLGLRLIYFSYDVKMKEKGDIPEGYSVSREKKERFSLILESASTNQTSMYLCASTPTHQETQYFGPGTRLLVL.